One and the same sample provided the 30 T cell receptor beta chains below, sequenced in a study of cytomegalovirus exposure and HLA in healthy donors (dated by TCRdb to 2017 to 2019). The library was made by the immunoSEQ multiplex PCR assay. A mixture of 60 forward primers for TCR Vbeta segments and 13 reverse primers for TCR Jbeta segments was used in the multiplex PCR. Sourced from immuneACCESS, this table was stored by TCRdb with only in-frame sequences that have V and J called. A share of the clones is absent; for the studies checked, an unresolved V gene accounts for under half, and the remainder has no known explanation. Within this sample are 180,000 or so clones, with approximately 86% of them counted one time only. In total, the top ten clones hold around 0.3% of the sample. Source material: PBMCs. These receptors were collected from a woman younger than 45 in good health and CMV-seronegative.

The chain combines TRBV9 with TRBJ2-1; D might be TRBD2 (5 bases). Trimming shortened V by 0 bases and J by 0 bases, and 7 bases separated the two germline ends. CDR1 and CDR2 (germline): SGDLS, YYNGEE. This CDR3 contains 15 residues. The CDR3 protein is CASSVVGNSYNEQFF. CDR3 nucleotides: TGTGCCAGCAGCGTAGTCGGGAACTCCTACAATGAGCAGTTCTTC.

The chain is built from TRBV19 and TRBJ2-1; perhaps TRBD1 as D (7 bases). V was clipped by 1 base and J by 3 bases, with 13 bases between them. This CDR3 spans 16 amino acids. Germline CDR1 and CDR2: LNHDA and SQIVND (reference sequence). This CDR3 is CASSIGGGTVYNEQFF. CDR3 nucleotide sequence: TGTGCCAGTAGTATAGGTGGGGGGACAGTCTACAATGAGCAGTTCTTC.

The chain couples TRBV25-1 to TRBJ2-1; 11 positions agree with TRBD1. CDR1 is MGHDK and CDR2 is SYGVNS in the germline V gene. This CDR3 region has 14 residues. V dropped 5 bases and J dropped 8; count of bases not matched to a gene: 5. The CDR3 sequence: CASSFRDRGYEQFF. CDR3 nucleotides: TGTGCCAGCAGTTTCCGGGACAGGGGGTATGAGCAGTTCTTC.

The chain is built from TRBV19 and TRBJ1-4; 9 nucleotides agree with TRBD1. Germline assignment: CDR1 LNHDA and CDR2 SQIVND (reference sequence). Unmatched junction bases numbered 8, after V lost 5 bases and J lost 7 bases. The CDR3 loop spans 15 amino acids. CDR3 amino acids: CASSGEGQGFEKLFF. CDR3 DNA: TGTGCCAGTAGTGGCGAGGGACAGGGATTTGAAAAACTGTTTTTT.

The V and J genes are TRBV5-4 and TRBJ2-5; D unclear. Trimming pared 3 bases from V and 9 bases from J, leaving 15 bases between. The CDR3 runs to 13 residues. Germline V gene sequence: CDR1 SGHNT, CDR2 YYREEE (reference sequence). Written as DNA, the CDR3 is TGTGCCAGCAGCTCAACGAATACAGTAGCCCAGTACTTC. Its protein product is CASSSTNTVAQYF.

The CDR3 reads CASSFGAAGYGYTF. The CDR3 DNA follows: TGTGCCAGCAGCTTTGGGGCAGCGGGCTATGGCTACACCTTC. The chain recombines TRBV11-2 with TRBJ1-2; D might be TRBD1 (5 bases). CDR1 is SGHAT and CDR2 is FQNNGV in the germline V gene. There are 14 residues in the CDR3. Between the trimmed V and J ends, which lost 3 bases and 4 bases, there was a span of 12 bases.

CDR3 nucleotides: TGTGCCAGCAGCCCACTAGCGACAGATACGCAGTATTTT. It encodes CASSPLATDTQYF. V is TRBV7-2 and J is TRBJ2-3; 7 bases line up with TRBD2. There are 13 residues in the CDR3. Germline V gives CDR1 SGHTA, CDR2 FQGNSA. Trimming removed 5 bases from V and 3 bases from J; junction bases left unmatched: 2.

This clone was counted once. The chain employs TRBV5-6 and TRBJ1-1, with D perhaps matching TRBD1 (5 bases). V was clipped by 5 bases and J by 0 bases, with 11 bases between them. Looked up from germline, CDR1 is SGHDT and CDR2 is YYEEEE. The CDR3 sequence is 14 residues long. CDR3 sequence: CASSNGGMNTEAFF. The CDR3 DNA reads TGTGCCAGCAGTAACGGGGGAATGAACACTGAAGCTTTCTTT.

This clone was recorded only once. The genes are TRBV6-6 and TRBJ2-7; D gene ambiguous. The CDR3 spans 14 residues. Trimming removed 3 bases from V and 4 bases from J, with 13 bases in between. CDR1 and CDR2 from the germline V gene are MNHNY and SVGAGI (reference sequence). As DNA, the CDR3 is TGTGCCAGCAGTTATACATCATCCGGGTACGAGCAGTACTTC. The encoded protein is CASSYTSSGYEQYF.

This clone was seen only once. The rearrangement joins TRBV7-9 to TRBJ2-7, with D perhaps TRBD2 (6 bases). There are 14 residues in the CDR3. Per the germline V gene, CDR1 is SEHNR and CDR2 is FQNEAQ (reference sequence). The ends were cut back, 5 bases at V and 7 bases at J, with 18 bases in the middle. The CDR3 DNA is TGTGCCAGCAGCGCTGGGACTTGGGGCGGGGAGCAGTACTTC. Its protein is CASSAGTWGGEQYF.

To note about this clone: One end of the junction does not line up with germline, which may come from a read error. The chain combines TRBV7-9 with TRBJ2-1, with 12 nucleotides matching TRBD2. There are 16 residues in the CDR3. The germline V gene has CDR1 SEHNR and CDR2 FQNEAQ (reference sequence). CDR3: CSSSFSSGRAGHEQFF. DNA of the CDR3: TGTTCCAGCAGCTTTTCTAGCGGGAGGGCCGGGCATGAGCAGTTCTTC.

The V and J genes are TRBV6-6 and TRBJ1-2; possibly TRBD1 for D (5 bases). V was cut by 6 bases and J by 3 bases, with 11 bases left in between. This CDR3 has 13 amino acids. Germline CDR1 reads MNHNY; CDR2 reads SVGAGI (reference sequence). CDR3 DNA sequence: TGTGCCAGCAGCCAAGACAGCTACTATGGCTACACCTTC. It translates to CASSQDSYYGYTF.

This clone was seen only once. V usage is TRBV2 and J usage is TRBJ2-7; a possible D gene is TRBD1 (5 bases). Germline V CDR1 and CDR2: SNHLY, FYNNEI. V gave up 6 bases and J gave up 0 bases, with 12 bases separating them. This CDR3 contains 14 residues. In DNA, the CDR3 is TGTGCCAGCAGGCCTCTCAGGGACTCCTACGAGCAGTACTTC. Translating it yields CASRPLRDSYEQYF.

The V and J genes are TRBV6-5 and TRBJ2-7, with a tentative D call TRBD2 (5 bases). From germline, CDR1 is MNHEY and CDR2 SVGAGI. The V end lost 6 bases, the J end lost 7 bases, and 16 bases lay between the germline ends. The CDR3 extends over 13 amino acids. The CDR3 region is CASSYATTGEQYF. Here the CDR3 DNA reads TGTGCCAGCAGCTACGCCACAACGGGAGAGCAGTACTTC.

The CDR3 DNA reads as TGTGCCAGCAGTGAAGGGCCTAGCGGGAGGGTGGGCGGGGAGCTGTTTTTT. Translation gives CASSEGPSGRVGGELFF. The rearrangement links TRBV6-1 to TRBJ2-2; 12 bases line up with TRBD2. The germline V gene has CDR1 MNHNS and CDR2 SASEGT. This CDR3 has 17 amino acids. J was trimmed by 7 bases and V by 1 base; bases with no gene match: 7.

CDR3 nucleotide sequence: TGTGCCAGCCGGGACAGACGCTACGAGCAGTACTTC. Residues: CASRDRRYEQYF. The rearrangement links TRBV28 to TRBJ2-7; 7 bases agree with TRBD1. The CDR3 covers 12 residues. Germline CDR1 reads MDHEN; CDR2 reads SYDVKM. The junction had 4 bases not matched to a gene; V was cut back by 8 bases and J by 3 bases.

CDR3 bases: TGTGCCAGCAGCATACCTACAGAGTACAATGAGCAGTTCTTC. It encodes CASSIPTEYNEQFF. V and J are TRBV13 and TRBJ2-1; D is unclear. V lost 5 bases to trimming and J lost 4 bases, with 12 bases between them. Germline V CDR1 and CDR2: PRHDT, FYEKMQ (reference sequence). The CDR3 sequence is 14 residues long.

The V call is TRBV6-5, the J call TRBJ2-7, with 8 bases matching TRBD1. The trim removed 6 bases at V and 5 bases at J, leaving 6 bases unmatched. The CDR3 covers 13 residues. CDR1 and CDR2 from the germline V gene are MNHEY and SVGAGI. In DNA, the CDR3 is TGTGCCAGCAGCCGGGACAGGTTCCACGAGCAGTACTTC. Its protein product is CASSRDRFHEQYF.

This chain joins TRBV6-6 and TRBJ1-5, with D possibly being TRBD1 (5 bases). The CDR3 extends over 14 amino acids. Germline assignment: CDR1 MNHNY and CDR2 SVGAGI (reference sequence). Trimming left V 6 bases short and J 5 bases short, with 14 bases between. CDR3 bases: TGTGCCAGCAGGGAGGTTGGGGGGGATCAGCCCCAGCATTTT. It translates to CASREVGGDQPQHF.

Note on this clone: At one end the junction does not follow the germline gene, possibly because of a read error. The rearrangement links TRBV7-9 to TRBJ2-1, with 14 nucleotides matching TRBD2. Germline-derived CDR1 and CDR2 are SEHNR and FQNEAQ (reference sequence). CDR3 length equals 18 residues. The CDR3 nucleotides read TGTTCCAGCAGCTCATTGCCCGGGACTAGCGGGGGCTACAATGAGCAGTTCTTC. It codes for CSSSSLPGTSGGYNEQFF.

The J gene is TRBJ2-3, the V gene TRBV6-6, with D perhaps matching TRBD2 (6 bases). The CDR3 spans 15 residues. Per germline, CDR1 MNHNY and CDR2 SVGAGI (reference sequence). Deletions cut 5 bases from V and 0 bases from J, with 12 bases between. The CDR3 nucleotides are TGTGCCAGCAGTAAGCCGGGAGCTAGCACAGATACGCAGTATTTT. This sequence encodes CASSKPGASTDTQYF.

The table lists this clone with a few counts. The rearrangement joins TRBV19 to TRBJ1-1, with D uncertain. Between the trimmed V and J ends, which lost 5 bases and 0 bases, there was a span of 10 bases. The CDR3 loop spans 14 amino acids. Germline V gene data show CDR1 as LNHDA and CDR2 as SQIVND (reference sequence). For the CDR3, the DNA is TGTGCCAGTAGTTCCTGGGGAGTGAACACTGAAGCTTTCTTT. Translating gives CASSSWGVNTEAFF.

A word on this clone: The junction does not match germline at one end; this may be a read error. J is TRBJ2-5 and V is TRBV7-7; TRBD2 might be the D (6 bases). Germline loops: CDR1 SSHAT, CDR2 FNYEAQ (reference sequence). The CDR3 consists of 17 residues. The CDR3 is CASSLAPPGAPQETQYF. The CDR3 DNA reads as TGTGCTAGCAGCTTAGCGCCCCCGGGAGCGCCTCAAGAGACCCAGTACTTC.

The chain is built from TRBV7-3 and TRBJ2-7; D unresolved. The length of the CDR3 is 10 residues. Germline CDR1 reads SGHTA; CDR2 reads FQGTGA. The CDR3 spells CALHGREQYF. The DNA of the CDR3 is TGTGCGCTCCACGGTCGGGAGCAGTACTTC.

This clone showed up just once. This CDR3 reads CAWVGTSGGASQYF. Written as DNA, the CDR3 is TGTGCCTGGGTTGGGACTAGCGGGGGGGCCTCGCAGTATTTT. The chain links TRBV30 to TRBJ2-3; TRBD2 matches at 16 bases. J was trimmed by 10 bases and V by 5 bases; bases with no gene match: 6. Looked up from germline, CDR1 is GTSNPN and CDR2 is SVGIG (reference sequence). The CDR3 covers 14 residues. The complete variable domain, with remaining parts taken from reference TRBV30 and TRBJ2-3, reads SQTIHQWPATLVQPVGSPLSLECTVEGTSNPNLYWYRQAAGRGLQLLFYSVGIGQISSEVPQNLSASRPQDRQFILSSKKLLLSDSGFYLCAWVGTSGGASQYFGPGTRLTVL.

This clone was seen only a few times. This chain connects TRBV18 to TRBJ1-5; possible D gene TRBD1, 5 bases. The V gene lost 3 bases and the J gene lost 7 bases, with 10 bases spanning the gap. The CDR3 loop spans 13 amino acids. Germline CDR1 KGHSH, CDR2 LQKENI. CDR3 sequence: CASSPGQNQPQHF. CDR3 sequence (DNA): TGTGCCAGCTCACCGGGGCAAAACCAGCCCCAGCATTTT. Full variable domain (missing parts from reference TRBV18 and TRBJ1-5): NAGVMQNPRHLVRRRGQEARLRCSPMKGHSHVYWYRQLPEEGLKFMVYLQKENIIDESGMPKERFSAEFPKEGPSILRIQQVVRGDSAAYFCASSPGQNQPQHFGDGTRLSIL.

The chain recombines TRBV5-1 with TRBJ2-7; 9 nucleotides line up with TRBD1. The CDR3 is 13 residues long. Germline CDR1 SGHRS, CDR2 YFSETQ. The J segment lost 2 bases and the V segment lost 3 bases, leaving 0 bases of the junction unmatched. CDR3 coding DNA: TGCGCCAGCAGCTGGACAGGGGCCTACGAGCAGTACTTC. This encodes CASSWTGAYEQYF.

The gene calls are TRBV7-3 and TRBJ2-2, with TRBD2 matching 13 bases. Trimming took 5 bases from V and 3 from J; bases not matched to a gene: 3. Per the germline V gene, CDR1 is SGHTA and CDR2 is FQGTGA. The CDR3 has 16 amino acids. CDR3 amino acids: CASSPLAGGYTGELFF. In DNA form, the CDR3 reads TGTGCCAGCAGCCCACTAGCGGGAGGGTACACCGGGGAGCTGTTTTTT.

The CDR3 spells CASSEDRREDEQYF. CDR3 in DNA: TGCGCCAGCAGCGAGGACAGGCGGGAAGACGAGCAGTACTTC. The genes are TRBV5-1 and TRBJ2-7; D is perhaps TRBD1 (7 bases). V shed 4 bases and J shed 5 bases, with 16 bases lying between them. The CDR3 runs 14 residues. From germline, CDR1 is SGHRS and CDR2 YFSETQ.

This rearrangement joins TRBV7-8 to TRBJ2-5; 11 bases agree with TRBD2. The J segment lost 4 bases and the V segment lost 4 bases, leaving 14 bases of the junction unmatched. Looked up from germline, CDR1 is SGHVS and CDR2 is FQNEAQ. The CDR3 is 18 amino acids. The CDR3 sequence is CASSSGGTSGSTSETQYF. The DNA of the CDR3 is TGTGCCAGCAGCTCAGGGGGTACTAGCGGGAGTACTTCAGAGACCCAGTACTTC.